The 17 T cell receptor beta chains below come from one sample, sequenced in a study of molecular identifiers for immune sequencing clone quantification. TCRdb fed the PCR reads into MiXCR, producing one record per CDR3 protein. The sample lists just under 20,000 distinct CDR3 sequences, about a fifth occurring once. The source material was naive CD8+ T cells from blood, with Jurkat cell RNA spiked in. Subset: FACS-sorted CD8+CD4-CCR7+CD45RA+ naive T cells. The receptor set was obtained from a human donor in good health. Some libraries in this study had Jurkat cell RNA spiked in.

As regards this clonotype: This may be a read error, as it is one base from a much larger clone. The genes are TRBV21-1 and TRBJ2-2; TRBD2, the table's D call, lacks a check against the DNA. TRBV21-1 is given as a pseudogene. This CDR3 spans 20 amino acids. The CDR3 coding sequence is TGTGCCAGCAGCTTTAAGGGGACAGCAGCGGGAGACTCCGACACCGGGGAGCTGTTTTTT. Amino acid sequence: CASSFKGTAAGDSDTGELFF.

Concerning this clonotype itself: This may stem from a read error, because a much larger clone lies one nucleotide away. The J gene is TRBJ1-4, the V gene TRBV7-6; D remains unclear. There are 14 residues in the CDR3. CDR1 SGHVS and CDR2 FNYEAQ come from the germline V gene. CDR3 DNA: TGTGCCAGCAGCAGCCGGGCAACTAGTGAAAAACTGTTTTTT. It is translated as CASSSRATSEKLFF.

This clonotype was recorded many times. The chain uses TRBV7-2 and TRBJ1-1, with D unresolved. The V gene's germline CDR1 is SGHTA and CDR2 FQGNSA. This CDR3 has 12 residues. The V and J ends lost 3 bases and 8 bases respectively, with 10 bases between them. CDR3 amino acids: CASSFPSPEAFF. The CDR3 region has the DNA TGTGCCAGCAGCTTCCCAAGCCCCGAAGCTTTCTTT.

This clonotype has at least ten counts. The rearrangement uses TRBV7-9 and TRBJ1-5, with D possibly matching TRBD1 (5 bases). V dropped 3 bases and J dropped 0 bases, with 15 bases sitting between them. CDR3 length equals 17 residues. The V gene's germline CDR1 is SEHNR and CDR2 FQNEAQ (reference sequence). CDR3 coding DNA: TGTGCCAGCAGCTTCGGCCGGGACGAAAATAGCAATCAGCCCCAGCATTTT. Amino acid sequence: CASSFGRDENSNQPQHF.

This rearrangement joins TRBV7-9 to TRBJ2-2; 8 nucleotides align to TRBD2. Per the germline V gene, CDR1 is SEHNR and CDR2 is FQNEAQ (reference sequence). The CDR3 covers 15 residues. Trimming removed 4 bases from V and 5 bases from J; junction bases left unmatched: 6. The CDR3 DNA reads TGTGCCAGCAGCTCTGAGCGGGAGCGAACCGGGGAGCTGTTTTTT. Its translation is CASSSERERTGELFF.

This clonotype is labeled medium-sized. This sequence joins TRBV7-3 and TRBJ2-1; D is unclear. The V gene lost 0 bases and the J gene lost 14 bases, with 11 bases spanning the gap. In germline, CDR1 is SGHTA, CDR2 FQGTGA. This CDR3 has 12 residues. The CDR3 coding sequence is TGTGCCAGCAGCTTAACCGCCGGAGTTAAGTTCTTC. Its translation is CASSLTAGVKFF.

This clonotype was observed many times. The CDR3: CSVYRGSSYEQYF. CDR3 nucleotides: TGCAGCGTGTACAGGGGATCCAGCTACGAGCAGTACTTC. The chain joins TRBV29-1 to TRBJ2-7, with TRBD1 matching over 7 bases. The CDR3 contains 13 residues. The V gene end was trimmed by 6 bases and the J gene end by 3 bases; junction bases not matched to a gene: 8. Per germline, CDR1 SQVTM and CDR2 ANQGSEA.

Ten or more counts support this clonotype. V is TRBV27 and J is TRBJ2-7; D is possibly TRBD2 (6 bases). The V end was cut by 8 bases, the J end by 3 bases, with 11 bases between. Germline values: CDR1 MNHEY, CDR2 SMNVEV (reference sequence). This CDR3 has 12 amino acids. The CDR3, as DNA: TGTGCCAGCGGTGGCGGGATCTACGAGCAGTACTTC. Its protein product is CASGGGIYEQYF.

This clonotype was seen more than once but under ten times. The CDR3, as DNA: TGTGCCAGCAGTTTATTCCTGCAGGGTGAGCAGTTCTTC. Encoded protein: CASSLFLQGEQFF. The chain combines TRBV28 with TRBJ2-1; D is possibly TRBD1 (5 bases). V gave up 1 base and J gave up 9 bases, with 10 bases separating them. Germline values: CDR1 MDHEN, CDR2 SYDVKM. The CDR3 contains 13 residues.

This clonotype was found many times. The chain couples TRBV16 to TRBJ2-3; no firm D call. CDR1 is KGHSY and CDR2 is FQNENV in the germline V gene. The CDR3 runs 16 residues. The V end lost 6 bases, the J end lost 2 bases, and 18 bases lay between the germline ends. The CDR3 region has the DNA TGTGCCAGCAGAACCCTCCGGGTTGATTTCACAGATACGCAGTATTTT. Its protein is CASRTLRVDFTDTQYF.

This clonotype was seen many times. The rearrangement joins TRBV4-1 to TRBJ2-7; 10 nucleotides line up with TRBD1. J lost 4 bases, V lost 3 bases, and 9 bases had no gene match. Germline V CDR1 and CDR2: MGHRA, YSYEKL. CDR3 length: 16 amino acids. The CDR3, as DNA: TGCGCCAGCAGCCAGATGCCGGGACAGGGGTTTTACGAGCAGTACTTC. Its protein is CASSQMPGQGFYEQYF.

This clonotype was counted many times. The chain employs TRBV4-1 and TRBJ2-3; D gene uncertain. Germline V CDR1 and CDR2: MGHRA, YSYEKL. The CDR3 has 13 residues. Trimming cost V 1 base and J 6 bases, with 8 bases left between them. CDR3 sequence: CASSQGLSDTQYF. For the CDR3, the DNA is TGCGCCAGCAGCCAAGGTCTAAGTGATACGCAGTATTTT.

In this sample, this clonotype turned up many times. The chain combines TRBV29-1 with TRBJ2-5, with 7 bases identical to TRBD2. Trimming cost V 4 bases and J 5 bases; bases outside gene matches: 10. The CDR3 has 14 amino acids. Germline V CDR1 and CDR2: SQVTM, ANQGSEA. The CDR3: CSVADPAGLETQYF. The CDR3 nucleotides are TGCAGCGTTGCGGATCCAGCGGGATTGGAGACCCAGTACTTC. Variable domain in full (rest from reference TRBV29-1 and TRBJ2-5): SAVISQKPSRDICQRGTSLTIQCQVDSQVTMMFWYRQQPGQSLTLIATANQGSEATYESGFVIDKFPISRPNLTFSTLTVSNMSPEDSSIYLCSVADPAGLETQYFGPGTRLLVL.

In its sample, this clonotype was seen many times. The chain carries TRBV2 and TRBJ1-1; D might be TRBD1 (5 bases). Trimming shortened V by 1 base and J by 10 bases, and 16 bases separated the two germline ends. Germline V gene lookup returns CDR1 SNHLY and CDR2 FYNNEI. This CDR3 spans 14 amino acids. In DNA, the CDR3 is TGTGCCAGCAGTGAAGTGGGGACTTATGTAGGAGCTTTCTTT. Translation gives CASSEVGTYVGAFF. The full variable domain, rest sourced from reference TRBV2 and TRBJ1-1, is EPEVTQTPSHQVTQMGQEVILRCVPISNHLYFYWYRQILGQKVEFLVSFYNNEISEKSEIFDDQFSVERPDGSNFTLKIRSTKLEDSAMYFCASSEVGTYVGAFFGQGTRLTVV.

This clonotype was observed at least ten times. The V and J genes are TRBV7-9 and TRBJ2-2, with TRBD2 matching 8 bases. This CDR3 spans 17 amino acids. Unmatched junction bases numbered 14, after V lost 5 bases and J lost 6 bases. Per the germline V gene, CDR1 is SEHNR and CDR2 is FQNEAQ (reference sequence). CDR3 sequence (DNA): TGTGCCAGCAGCCCCATAAAAGCGGGAGTAGGATCCGGGGAGCTGTTTTTT. Protein product: CASSPIKAGVGSGELFF. Using reference TRBV7-9 and TRBJ2-2 for the parts outside the CDR3, the full variable domain is DTGVSQNPRHKITKRGQNVTFRCDPISEHNRLYWYRQTLGQGPEFLTYFQNEAQLEKSRLLSDRFSAERPKGSFSTLEIQRTEQGDSAMYLCASSPIKAGVGSGELFFGEGSRLTVL.

This clonotype was seen only a few times. The chain joins TRBV7-6 to TRBJ2-7, with D unresolved. The CDR3 is made up of 14 amino acids. CDR1 and CDR2 (germline): SGHVS, FNYEAQ. The V end was cut by 2 bases, the J end by 0 bases, with 8 bases between. This chain's CDR3 is CASSLSSSSYEQYF. The DNA of the CDR3 is TGTGCCAGCAGCTTATCCTCCAGCTCCTACGAGCAGTACTTC.

This clonotype was seen more than once but under ten times. V is TRBV15 and J is TRBJ2-3, with a tentative D call TRBD2 (6 bases). The CDR3 is 13 amino acids. Germline CDR1 reads LNHNV; CDR2 reads YYDKDF (reference sequence). V was shortened by 8 bases and J by 0 bases, with 9 bases between the two germline ends. CDR3 loop: CATAGTSTDTQYF. The DNA for the CDR3 is TGTGCCACCGCAGGGACTAGCACAGATACGCAGTATTTT. The whole variable domain, filled in from reference TRBV15 and TRBJ2-3, reads DAMVIQNPRYQVTQFGKPVTLSCSQTLNHNVMYWYQQKSSQAPKLLFHYYDKDFNNEADTPDNFQSRRPNTSFCFLDIRSPGLGDTAMYLCATAGTSTDTQYFGPGTRLTVL.